A single sample is the source of the 22 T cell receptor beta chains below, sequenced in a study of blood T cell repertoires in COVID-19. The data were produced by immunoSEQ multiplex PCR, yet TCRdb's version contains in-frame clones alone and is incomplete. The data hold 95,000 to 100,000 clones, with 91% observed a single time. Sequencing was performed on peripheral blood. These receptors all come from a man between 50 and 59 years old with acute or convalescent COVID-19.

The rearrangement uses TRBV6-5 and TRBJ1-5; D gene unclear. This CDR3 contains 14 residues. The germline CDR1 and CDR2 sequences are MNHEY and SVGAGI. Trimming left V 8 bases short and J 3 bases short, with 14 bases between. In DNA form, the CDR3 reads TGTGCCAGCGACGCAAGGAGGACCAATCAGCCCCAGCATTTT. As protein: CASDARRTNQPQHF.

The chain combines TRBV5-5 with TRBJ2-1; 8 nucleotides match TRBD1. Germline CDR1 reads SGHKS; CDR2 reads YYEKEE (reference sequence). V lost 1 base, J lost 9 bases, and 6 bases stayed unmatched. The CDR3 has 14 amino acids. CDR3 in amino acids: CASSLQGAIGEQFF. Written as DNA, the CDR3 is TGTGCCAGCAGCTTGCAGGGGGCCATAGGTGAGCAGTTCTTC.

The chain carries TRBV28 and TRBJ2-7; 7 bases are a match to TRBD2. Germline trimming cut 9 bases from V and 6 bases from J; bases unmatched to any gene: 11. CDR1 MDHEN and CDR2 SYDVKM come from the germline V gene. The CDR3 contains 13 residues. The CDR3 DNA follows: TGTGCCAGTCAGCGGGGCATCCTCCGCGAGCAGTACTTC. It yields the protein CASQRGILREQYF.

The chain recombines TRBV5-1 with TRBJ1-1; possibly TRBD1 for D (6 bases). The germline V gene encodes CDR1 SGHRS and CDR2 YFSETQ. The CDR3 consists of 16 residues. Between the trimmed V and J ends, which lost 1 base and 0 bases, there was a span of 13 bases. CDR3 sequence: CASSLNTGSLNTEAFF. CDR3 sequence (DNA): TGCGCCAGCAGCTTGAATACAGGGTCATTGAACACTGAAGCTTTCTTT.

The J gene is TRBJ1-3, the V gene TRBV6-2 or TRBV6-3; tentative D call: TRBD1 (5 bases). Germline V gives CDR1 MNHEY, CDR2 SVGEGT. The CDR3 is 14 amino acids. Trimming left V 2 bases short and J 0 bases short, with 5 bases between. The chain's CDR3 is CASSYDSSGNTIYF. The DNA for the CDR3 is TGTGCCAGCAGTTACGACAGCTCTGGAAACACCATATATTTT.

The gene calls are TRBV5-1 and TRBJ1-2; 8 nucleotides match TRBD1. The V gene's germline CDR1 is SGHRS and CDR2 YFSETQ. The junction had 12 bases not matched to a gene; V was cut back by 6 bases and J by 8 bases. The CDR3 contains 14 residues. The CDR3 loop reads CASTSDRGGSGYTF. The CDR3 DNA is TGCGCCAGCACCTCCGACAGGGGAGGGTCCGGCTACACCTTC.

This clone was found once. The rearrangement uses TRBV11-3 and TRBJ2-1; D might be TRBD1 (7 bases). Trimming took 5 bases from V and 3 from J, leaving 14 bases between them. CDR3 size: 15 residues. Germline V gives CDR1 SGHNT, CDR2 YENEEA. This CDR3 reads CASSQGGTDYNEQFF. The CDR3 DNA reads as TGTGCCAGCAGCCAAGGGGGGACAGACTACAATGAGCAGTTCTTC.

This clone turned up a few times. V is TRBV16 and J is TRBJ1-3; the D gene is possibly TRBD1 (6 bases). This CDR3 has 16 residues. The germline V gene has CDR1 KGHSY and CDR2 FQNENV. Trimming removed 4 bases at V and 3 bases at J, with 16 bases between. CDR3: CASSPGDRRLGNTIYF. The DNA of the CDR3 is TGTGCCAGCAGCCCAGGAGACAGGAGACTTGGAAACACCATATATTTT.

The rearrangement joins TRBV7-2 to TRBJ1-1, with no clear D. Trimming removed 5 bases at V and 1 base at J, with 14 bases between. Germline assignment: CDR1 SGHTA and CDR2 FQGNSA. This CDR3 has 15 amino acids. The CDR3 reads CASSPHAAANTEAFF. CDR3 nucleotide sequence: TGTGCCAGCAGCCCCCATGCGGCGGCGAACACTGAAGCTTTCTTT.

Relative to its sample, this clone is medium-sized. The chain employs TRBV28 and TRBJ2-5; TRBD2 matches 10 bases. The CDR3 totals 16 residues. J lost 1 base, V lost 2 bases, and 4 bases had no gene match. From germline, CDR1 is MDHEN and CDR2 SYDVKM. The CDR3 bases are TGTGCCAGCAGTTTAGAGGTAGCGGGGGGCCAAGAGACCCAGTACTTC. Amino acid sequence: CASSLEVAGGQETQYF.

DNA of the CDR3: TGTGCCAGCAGACACACGACAGGGGTTTGGGAGACCCAGTACTTC. Translating gives CASRHTTGVWETQYF. The J gene is TRBJ2-5, the V gene TRBV5-4; 8 bases match TRBD1. This CDR3 has 15 residues. Germline-derived CDR1 and CDR2 are SGHNT and YYREEE (reference sequence). V lost 5 bases to trimming and J lost 5 bases; unmatched junction nucleotides: 11.

The rearrangement links TRBV28 to TRBJ2-2, with TRBD1 identical over 9 bases. The CDR3 is 16 residues long. Unmatched junction bases numbered 5, after V lost 4 bases and J lost 2 bases. Germline CDR1 is MDHEN and CDR2 is SYDVKM. The CDR3 loop is CASSSGTGHNTGELFF. The CDR3, as DNA: TGTGCCAGCAGTTCTGGGACAGGGCATAACACCGGGGAGCTGTTTTTT.

V usage is TRBV28 and J usage is TRBJ1-5, with D perhaps matching TRBD1 (5 bases). Germline V lookup: CDR1 MDHEN, CDR2 SYDVKM. The CDR3 runs to 16 residues. V was shortened by 3 bases and J by 0 bases, with 12 bases between the two germline ends. This CDR3 reads CASSFAGRRSNQPQHF. CDR3 nucleotide sequence: TGTGCCAGCAGTTTCGCGGGGCGGCGTAGCAATCAGCCCCAGCATTTT.

The chain carries TRBV12-3 or TRBV12-4 and TRBJ2-7; weak D call: TRBD1 (5 bases). The V and J ends lost 2 bases and 7 bases respectively, with 6 bases between them. CDR3 size: 11 residues. The CDR3 nucleotides read TGTGCCAGCAGTTTAAGGGGTGAGCAGTACTTC. Residues: CASSLRGEQYF.

The chain carries TRBV30 and TRBJ2-7; TRBD1 might be the D (5 bases). The CDR3 contains 11 residues. Germline CDR1 and CDR2: GTSNPN and SVGIG (reference sequence). V lost 5 bases and J 4 bases, leaving 9 bases between the germline ends. Written as DNA, the CDR3 is TGTGCCTGGCAGGGTAGGTACGAGCAGTACTTC. Translated: CAWQGRYEQYF.

The chain links TRBV18 to TRBJ2-5, with D maybe TRBD2 (6 bases). The CDR3 length is 13 residues. Trimming took 6 bases from V and 1 from J, leaving 9 bases between them. CDR1 is KGHSH and CDR2 is LQKENI in the germline V gene. The CDR3: CASSMGLQETQYF. For the CDR3, the DNA is TGTGCCAGCTCCATGGGACTCCAAGAGACCCAGTACTTC. The whole variable domain, filled in from reference TRBV18 and TRBJ2-5, reads NAGVMQNPRHLVRRRGQEARLRCSPMKGHSHVYWYRQLPEEGLKFMVYLQKENIIDESGMPKERFSAEFPKEGPSILRIQQVVRGDSAAYFCASSMGLQETQYFGPGTRLLVL.

This clone was counted only a few times. The chain employs TRBV12-2 and TRBJ1-6; no DNA check was done on the table's D call, TRBD1. TRBV12-2 is termed a pseudogene. This CDR3 is built from 19 residues. The CDR3 sequence is CASRPGRQGRFNYNSPLHF. The CDR3 DNA reads as TGTGCAAGTCGCCCAGGGAGACAGGGGCGCTTCAACTATAATTCACCCCTCCACTTT.

V gene TRBV11-2 combines with J gene TRBJ2-2; TRBD2 might be the D (6 bases). The CDR3 contains 15 residues. CDR1 is SGHAT, CDR2 FQNNGV, per germline. The germline V and J ends were trimmed by 5 bases and 6 bases, with 16 bases remaining between them. This CDR3 is CASSPGLFDPGELFF. As DNA, the CDR3 is TGTGCCAGCAGCCCGGGACTCTTTGATCCCGGGGAGCTGTTTTTT.

The chain joins TRBV19 to TRBJ1-1, with 7 bases identical to TRBD1. After removal of 3 bases from V and 7 bases from J, the junction contained 5 bases not matched to a gene. Germline lookup yields CDR1 LNHDA and CDR2 SQIVND (reference sequence). The CDR3 covers 13 residues. The CDR3: CASSIQTGREAFF. CDR3 DNA: TGTGCCAGTAGTATCCAGACAGGGCGTGAAGCTTTCTTT.

The chain has TRBV30 and TRBJ2-2; a possible D gene is TRBD1 (6 bases). Germline loops: CDR1 GTSNPN, CDR2 SVGIG (reference sequence). This CDR3 spans 17 amino acids. V lost 2 bases, J lost 0 bases, and 16 bases lay in between. CDR3 region: CAWSLNRVFANTGELFF. The CDR3 DNA sequence: TGTGCCTGGAGTCTCAACAGGGTGTTCGCGAACACCGGGGAGCTGTTTTTT.

The chain uses TRBV4-1 and TRBJ1-2, with unresolved D. CDR1 is MGHRA and CDR2 is YSYEKL in the germline V gene. The CDR3 extends over 13 amino acids. V lost 5 bases and J lost 0, with 7 bases in between. CDR3 region: CASSSQTNYGYTF. The DNA for the CDR3 is TGCGCCAGCAGCTCACAGACTAACTATGGCTACACCTTC.

CDR3 bases: TGTGCCAGCAGTTACTTACCGGGGGATGGCACTGAAGCTTTCTTT. It translates to CASSYLPGDGTEAFF. The V call is TRBV6-5, the J call TRBJ1-1, with TRBD1 as a possible D gene (5 bases). The CDR3 is 15 residues long. Germline CDR1 MNHEY, CDR2 SVGAGI. V dropped 1 base and J dropped 4 bases, with 13 bases sitting between them.